The clone carrying this T cell receptor beta chain was seen ten or more times. Its specificity is unknown. TCRbeta library preparation incorporated unique molecular identifiers. MiXCR, applied by TCRdb to the PCR reads, yields one record per CDR3 protein. The sample holds around 250,000 distinct CDR3 sequences, 8.2% seen once. V lost 4 bases to trimming and J lost 9 bases, with 10 bases between them. Germline V CDR1 and CDR2: SQVTM, ANQGSEA. CDR3 length: 11 amino acids. This record comes from a study of T-cell reconstitution after alpha-beta-depleted transplantation in children. Study-wide results and limits: Expanded graft clones, several hundred of them, were reportedly the source of alpha-beta T cells about two months after transplant.

This chain links TRBV29-1 with TRBJ2-1; a weak D match, TRBD2 (5 bases). This sequence originates from a male patient between 5 and 17 years old who had a stem cell transplant for acute lymphoblastic leukemia, so the T cells may come from the graft donor. The starting material was PBMCs, mostly from graft donor cells, obtained 180 days after TCRalphabeta/CD19-depleted stem cell transplant. The CDR3 loop reads CSVVRAGEQFF. In DNA, the CDR3 is TGCAGCGTTGTTAGGGCGGGTGAGCAGTTCTTC.